Described below is a single T cell receptor beta chain sequence and its context. Its antigen is unidentified. The source of the sample is a study of blood T cells in healthy people across ages. Study-wide context: The template switching approach captured approximately one barcoded beta molecule for every two T cells.

Trimming took 5 bases from V and 5 from J; bases not matched to a gene: 5. This CDR3 comprises 16 residues. With a J-beta primer mix and a sample-barcoded 5' primer, a second PCR ran about 7 to 11 cycles. Each CDR3 protein gets one entry after TCRdb re-called the 5' RACE reads with MiXCR. This sample has around 1.7 million distinct CDR3 sequences; roughly 27% occur once, and the top ten carry about 8%. Study conclusions and caveats: A roughly linear age-dependent decrease characterized TCR beta diversity per million T cells. Conclusively comparing naive with antigen-experienced cells was impossible with unsorted PBMCs.

The sample taken for sequencing was blood. The gene calls are TRBV12-3 or TRBV12-4 and TRBJ2-1; 14 nucleotides agree with TRBD2. This TCR was recovered from a woman younger than 45 in good health. CDR3 bases: TGTGCCAGCAGTGGCGGGACTAGCGGGAGAGACAATGAGCAGTTCTTC. Its protein is CASSGGTSGRDNEQFF.